A selection of T cell receptor beta chains follows, all from one sample in a study of T cells in localized non-small cell lung cancer. Libraries were prepared by immunoSEQ multiplex PCR; TCRdb keeps only in-frame clonotypes and omits some of them. The sample records around 1,700 clones, approximately 31% being singletons. Specimen: normal lung tissue next to the tumor, collected before any cancer treatment. These receptors were taken from a male donor aged 60 or older with stage II squamous cell lung carcinoma. CDR3s include the opening cysteine and the closing phenylalanine or tryptophan. The D gene is left open where the match is weak. Only part of the rows carry a size: once, few, many, or a class if the clone is expanded.

TRBD2	14	TRBV6-8	-	TRBJ2-3	TGTGCCAGCAGCCCTAGCGGGAGCACAGATACGCAGTATTTT	CASSPSGSTDTQYF
TRBD2	16	TRBV18	-	TRBJ2-5	TGTGCCAGCTCACCACCGTCAAGGACTAGCGTCGGGACCCAGTACTTC	CASSPPSRTSVGTQYF
-	16	TRBV29-1	-	TRBJ2-2	TGCAGCGTTGAAGTCAGGCGCCAGGGGAACACCGGGGAGCTGTTTTTT	CSVEVRRQGNTGELFF
-	15	TRBV11-3	medium-sized	TRBJ1-2	TGTGCCAGCAGCTTAGAGGCAGGGCCTTCGGGGGGCTACACCTTC	CASSLEAGPSGGYTF
-	14	TRBV15	few	TRBJ1-4	TGTGCCACCAGCCCTATAGCGGGAGGTGGAAAACTGTTTTTT	CATSPIAGGGKLFF
-	12	TRBV6-8	few	TRBJ2-3	TGTGCCAGCAGTTACTCTGAGGATACGCAGTATTTT	CASSYSEDTQYF
-	16	TRBV13	-	TRBJ2-7	TGTGCCAGCAGCGTAGACCCTAATCCTCAACGGGGCGAGCAGTACTTC	CASSVDPNPQRGEQYF
-	15	TRBV6-8	few	TRBJ2-3	TGTGCCAGCAGTTACTCGGGACTGGACACAGATACGCAGTATTTT	CASSYSGLDTDTQYF
-	16	TRBV4-1	medium-sized	TRBJ1-3	TGCGCCAGCAGCCAAGCCGTAAGGGAGCTTAGAAACACCATATATTTT	CASSQAVRELRNTIYF
-	15	TRBV11-3	-	TRBJ2-7	TGTGCCAGCAACCCCTCGGGGACGTTCTCCTACGAGCAGTACTTC	CASNPSGTFSYEQYF
TRBD2	16	TRBV25-1	-	TRBJ2-1	TGTGCCAGCAGTGAACCCCGAAGCGGGGGCTACAATGAGCAGTTCTTC	CASSEPRSGGYNEQFF
-	13	TRBV29-1	-	TRBJ1-1	TGCAGCGTCCAGGCAGATGGAGGGGCTGAAGCTTTCTTT	CSVQADGGAEAFF
-	14	TRBV25-1	-	TRBJ2-5	TGTGCCAGCAGTGAAAGGGGACACCAAGAGACCCAGTACTTC	CASSERGHQETQYF
-	16	TRBV6-8	-	TRBJ2-6	TGTGCCAGCAGTTACCTCGGGGGATCCGGGGCCAACGTCCTGACTTTC	CASSYLGGSGANVLTF
-	18	TRBV19	-	TRBJ1-5	TGTGCCAGTAAAAAGGGGCCAGCACAGGGAGGCGGCAATCAGCCCCAGCATTTT	CASKKGPAQGGGNQPQHF
-	14	TRBV11-3	medium-sized	TRBJ1-1	TGTGCCAGCAGCTTAGGGGGGAGGAGGACTGAAGCTTTCTTT	CASSLGGRRTEAFF
TRBD1	18	TRBV11-3	-	TRBJ1-6	TGTGCCAGCAGCCCTCGGGACAGGGGGAATCTTAAGGGTTCACCCCTCCACTTT	CASSPRDRGNLKGSPLHF
-	14	TRBV29-1	few	TRBJ2-1	TGCAGCGTGACAGATTGGCCCGAGCACAATGAGCAGTTCTTC	CSVTDWPEHNEQFF
TRBD2	15	TRBV5-1	-	TRBJ2-1	TGCGCCAGCAGCCAAGTTTCGGGAGGGCCTAATGAGCAGTTCTTC	CASSQVSGGPNEQFF
-	14	TRBV5-1	-	TRBJ1-2	TGCGCCAGCAGCTTGGAGACTCCTAACTATGGCTACACCTTC	CASSLETPNYGYTF